Below are 5 T cell receptor beta chains sequenced from a single sample in a study of CD8 T cells in ankylosing spondylitis. One entry per CDR3 protein, called by TCRdb with MiXCR from the 5' RACE reads. The table has 100,000 or so distinct CDR3 sequences, under 30% seen once; the top ten hold around an eighth. The sequencing sample was made of synovial fluid, either unsorted or a sorted T cell fraction (not recorded which). These receptors were taken from a male donor with ankylosing spondylitis.

This clonotype came up many times. The chain links TRBV11-2 to TRBJ2-1; the match to TRBD2 covers 8 bases. V was pared by 4 bases and J by 15 bases, with 8 bases of the junction left unmatched. The CDR3 loop spans 12 amino acids. The germline CDR1 and CDR2 sequences are SGHAT and FQNNGV. The CDR3 DNA follows: TGTGCCAGCAGCTCCTTGGGACTAGTTATGTTCTTC. Translating gives CASSSLGLVMFF.

The gene calls are TRBV6-1 and TRBJ1-1, with D unresolved. V gave up 5 bases and J gave up 7 bases, with 11 bases separating them. The CDR3 consists of 12 residues. Looked up from germline, CDR1 is MNHNS and CDR2 is SASEGT. The CDR3 is CASSPRYFEAFF. The CDR3 region has the DNA TGTGCCAGCAGTCCGCGATATTTTGAAGCTTTCTTT.

The sample holds many counts of this clonotype. The genes are TRBV2 and TRBJ1-6; no reliable D call. V was pared by 8 bases and J by 0 bases, with 11 bases between. The CDR3 has 15 residues. Per germline, CDR1 SNHLY and CDR2 FYNNEI. This CDR3 is CASVPTSSYNSPLHF. In nucleotides, the CDR3 is TGTGCCAGCGTCCCCACGAGCTCCTATAATTCACCCCTCCACTTT. Full variable domain (rest looked up from reference TRBV2 and TRBJ1-6): EPEVTQTPSHQVTQMGQEVILRCVPISNHLYFYWYRQILGQKVEFLVSFYNNEISEKSEIFDDQFSVERPDGSNFTLKIRSTKLEDSAMYFCASVPTSSYNSPLHFGNGTRLTVT.

The chain recombines TRBV20-1 with TRBJ1-5; 12 nucleotides line up with TRBD1. CDR1 and CDR2 (germline): DFQATT, SNEGSKA (reference sequence). After removal of 6 bases from V and 7 bases from J, the junction contained 13 bases not matched to a gene. The CDR3 is 16 amino acids. The CDR3 coding sequence is TGCAGTGCACCTAAGACGGGACAGGGGGCTTGGCAGCCCCAGCATTTT. Translated: CSAPKTGQGAWQPQHF.

The chain links TRBV12-3 or TRBV12-4 to TRBJ1-4; no firm D call. The CDR3 length is 13 residues. Trimming took 3 bases from V and 3 from J, leaving 5 bases between them. CDR3 DNA: TGTGCCAGCAGTTTTTATCCTAATGAAAAACTGTTTTTT. This encodes CASSFYPNEKLFF.